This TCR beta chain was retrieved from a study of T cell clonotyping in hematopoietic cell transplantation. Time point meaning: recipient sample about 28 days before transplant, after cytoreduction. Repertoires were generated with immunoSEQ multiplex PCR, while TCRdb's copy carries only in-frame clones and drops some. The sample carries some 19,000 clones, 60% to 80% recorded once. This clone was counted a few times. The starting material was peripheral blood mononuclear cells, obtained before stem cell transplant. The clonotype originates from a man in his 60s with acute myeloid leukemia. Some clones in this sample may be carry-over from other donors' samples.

Written as DNA, the CDR3 is TGCGCCAGCAGCTGGGCCCCGGGTAGCGGCACAGATACGCAGTATTTT. Protein: CASSWAPGSGTDTQYF. This chain joins TRBV5-1 and TRBJ2-3; TRBD2 is a possible D gene (5 bases). V lost 3 bases and J 1 base, leaving 15 bases between the germline ends. CDR1 SGHRS and CDR2 YFSETQ come from the germline V gene. The CDR3 runs to 16 residues.